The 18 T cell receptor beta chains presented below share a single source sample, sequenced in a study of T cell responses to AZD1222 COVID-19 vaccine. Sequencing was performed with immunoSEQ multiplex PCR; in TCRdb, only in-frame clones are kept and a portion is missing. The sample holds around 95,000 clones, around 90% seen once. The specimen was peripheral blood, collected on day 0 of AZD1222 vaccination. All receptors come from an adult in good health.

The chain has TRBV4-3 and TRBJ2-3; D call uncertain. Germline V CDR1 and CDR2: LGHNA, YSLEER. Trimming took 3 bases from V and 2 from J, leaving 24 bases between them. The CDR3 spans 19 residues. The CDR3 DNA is TGCGCCAGCAGCCACGAACGAACTCACGGTGTTATGAACACAGATACGCAGTATTTT. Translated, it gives CASSHERTHGVMNTDTQYF.

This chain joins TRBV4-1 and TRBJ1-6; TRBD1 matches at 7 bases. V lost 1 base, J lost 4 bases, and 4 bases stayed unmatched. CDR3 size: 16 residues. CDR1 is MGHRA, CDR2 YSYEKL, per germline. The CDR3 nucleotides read TGCGCCAGCAGCCAAGTCCCAGGGGGATATAATTCACCCCTCCACTTT. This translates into CASSQVPGGYNSPLHF.

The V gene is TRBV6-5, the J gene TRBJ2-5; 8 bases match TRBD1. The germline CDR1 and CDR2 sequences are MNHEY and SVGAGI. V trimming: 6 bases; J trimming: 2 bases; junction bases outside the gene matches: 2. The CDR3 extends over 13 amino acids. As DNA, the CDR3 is TGTGCCAGCAGACAGGGGGAGCAAGAGACCCAGTACTTC. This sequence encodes CASRQGEQETQYF.

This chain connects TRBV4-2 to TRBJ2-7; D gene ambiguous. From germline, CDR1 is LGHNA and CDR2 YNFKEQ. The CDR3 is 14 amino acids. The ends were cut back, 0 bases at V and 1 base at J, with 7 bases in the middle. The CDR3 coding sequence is TGTGCCAGCAGCCAAGAGCAAAATTCCTACGAGCAGTACTTC. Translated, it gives CASSQEQNSYEQYF.

The CDR3 sequence is CASSQGGREAFF. The CDR3 DNA sequence: TGTGCCAGCAGCCAAGGGGGGAGAGAAGCTTTCTTT. V and J are TRBV3-1 (or the pseudogene TRBV3-2) and TRBJ1-1; D is perhaps TRBD1 (5 bases). Trimming removed 1 base from V and 8 bases from J, with 8 bases in between. This CDR3 has 12 residues. Per germline, CDR1 LGHDT and CDR2 YNNKEL (reference sequence).

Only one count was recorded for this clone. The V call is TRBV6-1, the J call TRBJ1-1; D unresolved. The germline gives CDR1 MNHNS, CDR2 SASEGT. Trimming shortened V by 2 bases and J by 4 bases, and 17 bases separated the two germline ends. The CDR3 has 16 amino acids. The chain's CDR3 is CASSEIGSAVGTEAFF. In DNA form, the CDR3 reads TGTGCCAGCAGTGAAATAGGAAGTGCGGTAGGCACTGAAGCTTTCTTT.

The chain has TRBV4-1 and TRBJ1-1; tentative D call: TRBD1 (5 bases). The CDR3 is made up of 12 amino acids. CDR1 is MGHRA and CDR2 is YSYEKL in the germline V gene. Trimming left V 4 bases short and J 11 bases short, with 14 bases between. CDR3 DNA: TGCGCCAGCAGCCCGGACGGGACGTATGCTTTCTTT. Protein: CASSPDGTYAFF.

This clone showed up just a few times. CDR3 coding DNA: TGTGCCAGCAGTTTAGGGGGGTCGGACACCGGGGAGCTGTTTTTT. Its translation is CASSLGGSDTGELFF. The chain has TRBV28 and TRBJ2-2; perhaps TRBD2 as D (6 bases). The germline V and J ends were trimmed by 2 bases and 3 bases, with 10 bases remaining between them. CDR1 and CDR2 (germline): MDHEN, SYDVKM. CDR3 length: 15 residues.

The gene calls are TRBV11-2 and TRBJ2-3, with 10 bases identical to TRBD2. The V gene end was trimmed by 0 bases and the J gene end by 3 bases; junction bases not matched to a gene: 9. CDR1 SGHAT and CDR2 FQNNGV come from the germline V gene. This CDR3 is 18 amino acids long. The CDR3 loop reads CASSLELPSGSFTDTQYF. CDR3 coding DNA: TGTGCCAGCAGCTTAGAACTCCCTAGCGGGAGTTTTACAGATACGCAGTATTTT.

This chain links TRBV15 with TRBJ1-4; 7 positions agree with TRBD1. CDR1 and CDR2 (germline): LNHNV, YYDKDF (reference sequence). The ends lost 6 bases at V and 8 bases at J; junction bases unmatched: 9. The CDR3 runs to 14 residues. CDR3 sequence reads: CATRDRSYDEKLFF. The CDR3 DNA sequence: TGTGCCACCAGGGACAGGAGTTATGACGAAAAACTGTTTTTT.

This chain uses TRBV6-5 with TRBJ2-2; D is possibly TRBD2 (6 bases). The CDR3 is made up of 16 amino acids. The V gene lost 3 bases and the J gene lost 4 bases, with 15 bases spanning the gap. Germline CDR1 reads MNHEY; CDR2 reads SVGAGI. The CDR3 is CASSYSVGRGTGELFF. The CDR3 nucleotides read TGTGCCAGCAGTTATTCGGTCGGGCGGGGCACCGGGGAGCTGTTTTTT.

DNA for the CDR3: TGCGCCAGCAGCCTAGGGGACTCCCCAGATACGCAGTATTTT. This gives the protein CASSLGDSPDTQYF. V is TRBV5-1 and J is TRBJ2-3; a possible D gene is TRBD2 (6 bases). Germline lookup yields CDR1 SGHRS and CDR2 YFSETQ. V was pared by 4 bases and J by 4 bases, with 13 bases between. This CDR3 is 14 amino acids long.

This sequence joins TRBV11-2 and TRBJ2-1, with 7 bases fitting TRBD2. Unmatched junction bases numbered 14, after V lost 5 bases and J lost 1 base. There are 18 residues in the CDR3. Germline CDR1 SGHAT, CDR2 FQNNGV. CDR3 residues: CASSQAGGAGRSYNEQFF. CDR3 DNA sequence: TGTGCCAGCAGCCAGGCCGGGGGAGCGGGAAGGTCCTACAATGAGCAGTTCTTC.

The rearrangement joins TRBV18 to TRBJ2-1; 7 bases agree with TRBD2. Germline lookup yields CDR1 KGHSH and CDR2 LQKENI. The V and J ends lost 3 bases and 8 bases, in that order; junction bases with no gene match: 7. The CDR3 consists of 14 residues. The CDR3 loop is CASSPPTSFYEQFF. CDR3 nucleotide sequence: TGTGCCAGCTCACCCCCGACTAGCTTCTATGAGCAGTTCTTC. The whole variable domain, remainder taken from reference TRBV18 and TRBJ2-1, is NAGVMQNPRHLVRRRGQEARLRCSPMKGHSHVYWYRQLPEEGLKFMVYLQKENIIDESGMPKERFSAEFPKEGPSILRIQQVVRGDSAAYFCASSPPTSFYEQFFGPGTRLTVL.

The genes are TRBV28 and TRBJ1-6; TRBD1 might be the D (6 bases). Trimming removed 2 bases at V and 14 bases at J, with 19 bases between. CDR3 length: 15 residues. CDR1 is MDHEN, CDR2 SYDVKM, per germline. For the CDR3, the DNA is TGTGCCAGCAGTTTAGGAGGGGGGACCGGATGGGCCCTCCACTTT. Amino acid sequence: CASSLGGGTGWALHF.

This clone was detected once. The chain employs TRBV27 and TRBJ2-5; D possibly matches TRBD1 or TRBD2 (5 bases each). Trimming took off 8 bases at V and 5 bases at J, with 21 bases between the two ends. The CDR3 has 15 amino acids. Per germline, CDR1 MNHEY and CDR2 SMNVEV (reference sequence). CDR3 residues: CASAIGANQRETQYF. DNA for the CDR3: TGTGCCAGCGCTATCGGGGCAAACCAAAGGGAGACCCAGTACTTC.

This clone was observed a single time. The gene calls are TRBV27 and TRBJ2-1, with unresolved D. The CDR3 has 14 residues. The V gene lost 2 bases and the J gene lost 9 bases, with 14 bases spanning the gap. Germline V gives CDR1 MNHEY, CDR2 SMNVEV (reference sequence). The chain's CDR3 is CASSLVGLGVEQFF. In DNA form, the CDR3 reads TGTGCCAGCAGTTTAGTAGGGCTTGGGGTTGAGCAGTTCTTC.

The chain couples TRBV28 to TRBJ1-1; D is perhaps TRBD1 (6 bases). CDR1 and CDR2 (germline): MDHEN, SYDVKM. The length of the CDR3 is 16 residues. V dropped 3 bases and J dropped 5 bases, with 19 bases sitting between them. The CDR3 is CASSLGFRGAETEAFF. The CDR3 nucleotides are TGTGCCAGCAGTTTGGGTTTTCGGGGGGCCGAAACTGAAGCTTTCTTT. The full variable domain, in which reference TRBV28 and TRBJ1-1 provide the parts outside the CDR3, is DVKVTQSSRYLVKRTGEKVFLECVQDMDHENMFWYRQDPGLGLRLIYFSYDVKMKEKGDIPEGYSVSREKKERFSLILESASTNQTSMYLCASSLGFRGAETEAFFGQGTRLTVV.